These 18 T cell receptor beta chains were sequenced from one sample in a study of T-cell reconstitution after alpha-beta-depleted transplantation in children. The TCRbeta library incorporated unique molecular identifiers. TCRdb analysed the PCR reads with MiXCR anew, one entry per CDR3 protein. The table shows about 980,000 distinct CDR3 sequences, with around 30% occurring only once. Sequenced here: PBMCs, mostly from graft donor cells, sampled 360 days after TCRalphabeta/CD19-depleted stem cell transplant. The receptors shown here come from a boy under three years old who had a stem cell transplant for SCID, so the T cells may come from the graft donor.

This chain connects TRBV6-6 to TRBJ2-5; D is possibly TRBD1 (5 bases). The CDR3 runs 13 residues. Trimming removed 2 bases from V and 5 bases from J, with 9 bases in between. Germline V gene sequence: CDR1 MNHNY, CDR2 SVGAGI (reference sequence). DNA for the CDR3: TGTGCCAGCAGTTACCAGGGATCGGAGACCCAGTACTTC. Amino acid sequence: CASSYQGSETQYF.

This chain links TRBV7-9 with TRBJ2-2; D might be TRBD1 or TRBD2, each matching 5 bases. The CDR3 length is 14 residues. Looked up from germline, CDR1 is SEHNR and CDR2 is FQNEAQ (reference sequence). V shed 8 bases and J shed 2 bases, with 12 bases lying between them. The CDR3 nucleotides are TGTGCCAGCTCGGGACCTTTTAACACCGGGGAGCTGTTTTTT. Its translation: CASSGPFNTGELFF.

The CDR3 DNA sequence: TGCGCCAGCAGCTTGGAAGGGCAGAACTATGGCTACACCTTC. As protein: CASSLEGQNYGYTF. The chain combines TRBV5-1 with TRBJ1-2; no definite D call. Trimming took off 0 bases at V and 2 bases at J, with 8 bases between the two ends. The CDR3 contains 14 residues. CDR1 and CDR2 from the germline V gene are SGHRS and YFSETQ.

V gene TRBV20-1 combines with J gene TRBJ2-7, with TRBD1 identical over 8 bases. Germline V gene sequence: CDR1 DFQATT, CDR2 SNEGSKA (reference sequence). The V segment lost 4 bases and the J segment 0 bases; nucleotides outside the gene matches: 17. CDR3 length: 18 residues. CDR3 nucleotides: TGCAGTGCTAATAAAGGACAGGGACTTATTTTCAGCTCCTACGAGCAGTACTTC. Amino acid sequence: CSANKGQGLIFSSYEQYF.

V usage is TRBV12-3 or TRBV12-4 and J usage is TRBJ2-3; TRBD2 aligns across 10 bases. The ends lost 6 bases at V and 6 bases at J; junction bases unmatched: 9. CDR3 size: 15 residues. CDR3 loop: CASSRSGGASDTQYF. The CDR3 DNA is TGTGCCAGCAGCCGAAGCGGGGGGGCGAGTGATACGCAGTATTTT.

The chain recombines TRBV10-3 with TRBJ2-7; 8 bases fit TRBD2. The germline CDR1 and CDR2 sequences are ENHRY and SYGVKD. The CDR3 loop spans 15 amino acids. V was pared by 2 bases and J by 0 bases, with 3 bases of the junction left unmatched. Here the CDR3 DNA reads TGTGCCATCAGTGAGACGGGGGGGAGCTCCTACGAGCAGTACTTC. Amino acid sequence: CAISETGGSSYEQYF.

This clonotype was counted a few times. The chain links TRBV7-8 to TRBJ2-1, with D maybe TRBD2 (6 bases). V was shortened by 5 bases and J by 8 bases, with 16 bases between the two germline ends. This CDR3 comprises 14 residues. Germline V lookup: CDR1 SGHVS, CDR2 FQNEAQ. CDR3 DNA: TGTGCCAGCAGCATCCTGACTAGGTTGGATGAGCAGTTCTTC. Protein sequence: CASSILTRLDEQFF.

V and J are TRBV20-1 and TRBJ2-2; 9 nucleotides line up with TRBD1. The J segment lost 3 bases and the V segment lost 3 bases, leaving 5 bases of the junction unmatched. The CDR3 loop spans 15 amino acids. Germline CDR1 DFQATT, CDR2 SNEGSKA (reference sequence). The CDR3 region is CSASDWDRDTGELFF. The CDR3 coding sequence is TGCAGTGCTAGCGACTGGGACAGGGACACCGGGGAGCTGTTTTTT.

The chain has TRBV10-3 and TRBJ1-5; D gene uncertain. The V and J ends lost 8 bases and 3 bases respectively, with 14 bases between them. Germline assignment: CDR1 ENHRY and CDR2 SYGVKD. The CDR3 is 14 residues long. This CDR3 is CAIGWGENNQPQHF. CDR3 coding DNA: TGTGCCATCGGGTGGGGTGAAAACAATCAGCCCCAGCATTTT.

V is TRBV7-2 and J is TRBJ2-2; the match to TRBD2 covers 9 bases. The CDR3 has 17 amino acids. In germline, CDR1 is SGHTA, CDR2 FQGNSA. The junction had 11 bases not matched to a gene; V was cut back by 5 bases and J by 4 bases. In nucleotides, the CDR3 is TGTGCCAGCAGCCAGGGTTTAGCGGGGGTGCTCACCGGGGAGCTGTTTTTT. It encodes CASSQGLAGVLTGELFF.

This chain links TRBV4-3 with TRBJ2-1; maybe TRBD2 (5 bases). CDR1 and CDR2 from the germline V gene are LGHNA and YSLEER. Trimming removed 4 bases from V and 7 bases from J, with 14 bases in between. CDR3 length: 14 residues. The CDR3: CASSPHRGWNEQFF. CDR3 nucleotides: TGCGCCAGCAGCCCCCACCGGGGATGGAATGAGCAGTTCTTC.

The CDR3 DNA reads as TGTGCCAGCAGTTTATGGTTTGGGACTAATCAGCCCCAGCATTTT. The encoded protein is CASSLWFGTNQPQHF. The rearrangement uses TRBV12-3 or TRBV12-4 and TRBJ1-5, with D tentatively TRBD1 (5 bases). Trimming stripped 2 bases from V and 4 bases from J, with 12 bases between. This CDR3 contains 15 residues.

This chain links TRBV29-1 with TRBJ2-5, with 8 bases identical to TRBD1. J gave up 4 bases and V 6 bases, and 4 bases lay outside the gene matches. Germline V gene sequence: CDR1 SQVTM, CDR2 ANQGSEA. The CDR3 covers 12 residues. The CDR3 coding sequence is TGCAGCGTGGACAGGGTAGGAGAGACCCAGTACTTC. It translates to CSVDRVGETQYF.

Note on this clonotype: Given a much more abundant clone one base away, this may be a read error. This sequence joins TRBV7-9 and TRBJ2-5, with TRBD2 matching 8 bases. CDR3 length equals 15 residues. Germline V gene lookup returns CDR1 SEHNR and CDR2 FQNEAQ (reference sequence). CDR3 in DNA: TGTGACAGCAGCTTAGCGGGGACCCACCAAGAGACCCAGTACTTC. Amino acid sequence: CDSSLAGTHQETQYF.

The CDR3 here is CASSVWAGTTYEQYF. DNA of the CDR3: TGTGCCAGCAGTGTTTGGGCAGGGACTACCTACGAGCAGTACTTC. V is TRBV6-1 and J is TRBJ2-7; 7 bases match TRBD2. The CDR3 loop spans 15 amino acids. Trimming took 4 bases from V and 2 from J; bases not matched to a gene: 8. The germline V gene encodes CDR1 MNHNS and CDR2 SASEGT.

The chain joins TRBV7-9 to TRBJ2-7; D is perhaps TRBD1 (5 bases). V shed 4 bases and J shed 3 bases, with 13 bases lying between them. The germline gives CDR1 SEHNR, CDR2 FQNEAQ (reference sequence). CDR3 size: 14 residues. The chain's CDR3 is CASSSNPQGYEQYF. The CDR3 region has the DNA TGTGCCAGCAGCTCCAACCCCCAGGGCTACGAGCAGTACTTC. Full variable domain (outside the CDR3, taken from reference TRBV7-9 and TRBJ2-7): DTGVSQNPRHKITKRGQNVTFRCDPISEHNRLYWYRQTLGQGPEFLTYFQNEAQLEKSRLLSDRFSAERPKGSFSTLEIQRTEQGDSAMYLCASSSNPQGYEQYFGPGTRLTVT.

This clonotype was observed a few times. V is TRBV12-3 or TRBV12-4 and J is TRBJ2-7, with D perhaps TRBD1 or TRBD2 (5 bases each). Trimming left V 3 bases short and J 0 bases short, with 15 bases between. The CDR3 sequence is 16 residues long. CDR3 coding DNA: TGTGCCAGCAGTTTCTCCGGTTTGAGGGGCTCCTACGAGCAGTACTTC. This sequence encodes CASSFSGLRGSYEQYF.

This chain connects TRBV11-2 to TRBJ2-4, with a weak D call TRBD1 (5 bases). Germline lookup yields CDR1 SGHAT and CDR2 FQNNGV. The CDR3 runs 13 residues. The V end lost 10 bases, the J end lost 0 bases, and 10 bases lay between the germline ends. In nucleotides, the CDR3 is TGTGCCACCGCAGGGCTAGCCAAAAACATTCAGTACTTC. The encoded protein is CATAGLAKNIQYF.